This T cell receptor beta chain was sequenced for a study of cytomegalovirus exposure and HLA in healthy donors (dated by TCRdb to 2016 to 2017). About the full investigation: An earlier analysis of 587 of the donors reported around 280 Gb of sequence data and around 110 million unique TCR beta sequences obtained from approximately 180 million T cells. Approximately 310 gigabases of sequencing data and tens of millions of unique TCR sequences were included in an early release covering about 600 HLA-typed donors. The genetic ancestry cluster associated with self-reported Caucasian donors included around four fifths of the 300 to 400 genotyped donors. The study was designed to test whether signatures of past pathogen exposure could be identified by cataloging public T cell receptors. The study used immunosequencing to profile the T cell repertoires of several hundred subjects and linked those repertoires to cytomegalovirus serostatus. In addition to the first cohort of roughly 700 subjects, a separate validation cohort of 130 or so different subjects was used. High-throughput TCR immunosequencing, statistical association of individual TCRs with disease status, and machine learning were combined to predict cytomegalovirus infection status. To study patterns of TCR occurrence, a later analysis re-analyzed previously published TCR beta repertoires from hundreds of donors and added high-resolution HLA genotyping. The later analysis used no new phenotypic data to find candidate immune exposures, relying instead on TCR beta sequences and their occurrence across donors. An earlier analysis of 587 of the donors used high-throughput TCR beta sequencing to judge whether each TCR beta V gene segment behaved as functional or pseudogenic. Alongside the repertoire data, information on donor age, sex, ethnicity and CMV serostatus was compiled. A later genetic analysis used genome-wide SNP genotypes for about 60% of the 666 donors, treating that subset as a discovery cohort. Every repertoire in the discovery cohort had been generated on one and the same sequencing platform. HLA typing included class I and class II loci at four-digit resolution. Typing coverage differed by locus: A, B, C, DRB1 and DQB1 were typed in about 629-640 donors, DQA1 in roughly 510, DPA1 in roughly 590, and DPB1 in 400 to 490. About 5 DR-DQ haplotypes were handled as single units for association and clustering, since linkage in the cohort was strong. Across about 380 genotyped donors of the cohort, an average of approximately 240,000 unique TCR beta nucleotide sequences per donor were sequenced, and roughly 20% of those sequences were non-productive.

This clone showed up just a few times. Its antigen has not been determined. Base qualities are not at hand, and no much larger clone is one base apart. CDR1 and CDR2 (MGHRA, YSYEKL) derive from the germline V gene. V ends up 4 bases short and J 6 bases short, with an unmatched junction base count of 2. Including the terminal cysteine and phenylalanine, the CDR3 comprises 13 residues. Just the 39-base CDR3 DNA is kept, in frame starting at base 1. Library preparation used the immunoSEQ multiplex PCR assay. The multiplex PCR relied on a mix of 60 forward primers for TCR Vbeta segments and 13 reverse primers for TCR Jbeta segments. The CDR3 region of rearranged TCR beta genes was amplified from genomic DNA with a multiplex PCR assay. On the Illumina HiSeq System, the amplified TCR beta libraries were sequenced as 87-base-pair reads. The published analysis was carried out like this. A later analysis counted approximately 74 million unique TCR beta chains across the 640 or so repertoires, and around 9.9 million of these chains were shared by at least two donors. Raw reads were error-corrected and collapsed into unique sequences by a nearest-neighbor algorithm in which closely related sequences were merged to remove PCR and sequencing errors. V, D and J gene segments were assigned by aligning CDR3 sequences to IMGT reference sequences. Each retained sequence needed at least a six-nucleotide match to both a V gene segment and a J gene segment. Rearrangements were called productive when the CDR3 lacked stop codons and stayed in frame with V and J; all others were non-productive. Following IMGT convention, CDR3 was defined as the stretch from the second conserved V-encoded cysteine up to the conserved J-encoded phenylalanine. The earlier analysis of 500 to 750 of the donors excluded any sequence lacking an unambiguous match to a single V gene segment. In an earlier analysis of 587 of the donors, V segments were called functional above 56.7% productive rearrangements and were called segregating when the between-donor standard deviation exceeded 5%. A statistical classification framework was built to diagnose cytomegalovirus status from the catalog of TCR beta chain sequences. In a later analysis, TCR nucleotide sequences were compared against IMGT/GENE-DB human TR gene sequences so that V and J genes could be assigned. A later analysis assigned CDR3 sequences and most-parsimonious VDJ recombination scenarios with the TCRdist pipeline. A later analysis defined each TCR beta chain by its CDR3 amino acid sequence plus V-gene family, and excluded reads lacking a unique V-gene family. To address suspected cross-contamination and a sequencing artifact, a later analysis removed 592 highly shared, low-generation-probability nucleotide sequences. For each public chain, a later analysis derived a clonal expansion index from normalized ranks of inferred template counts within each repertoire. A later analysis computed generation probabilities with a VDJ recombination model fitted to out-of-frame rearrangements, and checked the results against IGoR. A later analysis scored TCR-TCR, TCR-HLA and TCR-CMV co-occurrence with hypergeometric tests, applying a repertoire-size bias correction to TCR pairs. In a later analysis, false discovery rates were estimated by permuting HLA or CMV assignments 20 times. In a later analysis, co-occurring TCRs were grouped using DBSCAN, and TCRdist sequence similarity was added for clustering within HLA-allele-positive subsets. Repertoires with fewer than 30,000 or more than 120,000 public chains, plus five repertoires with anomalous nucleotide sharing, were excluded from co-occurrence clustering. The clones in this table, taken by TCRdb from immuneACCESS, are in-frame only. Not every clone is retained; where verified, under half of the shortfall comes from an unresolved V gene, and the cause of the rest is unknown. That table furnishes V, J and clone size, whereas the DNA furnished D and trimming. The sample table records 100,000 to 120,000 clones; about four fifths of these occur just once. The top ten clones comprise around 1.2% of the sample.

The cohort was made up of 650 to 700 healthy bone marrow donors. At the time of sampling, all cohort members were nominally healthy, though unrecorded immune exposures were likely present. The donor tested CMV seronegative and was one of the 352 seronegative cohort members. A peripheral blood sample was collected from each donor, and TCR beta sequencing was performed on peripheral blood mononuclear cells. Genomic DNA extraction from the blood cell samples was performed with the Qiagen DNeasy Blood Extraction Kit. Results the study describes overall, beyond this receptor: HLA typing was unavailable for some donors at each locus, so association tests used only the typed subset. When HLA alleles, especially DR and DQ, strongly co-occurred, attributing TCR associations to individual alleles was difficult. For the cohort, immune exposure information was limited to CMV serostatus. Sequencing depth was assumed to be roughly uniform across donors in the presence/absence analyses, though that assumption may not hold. An association between a missense DCLRE1C variant and V-gene and J-gene trimming of TCR beta chains was found in a later genetic analysis and replicated in an independent cohort. In vitro tests confirmed that a few of the cytomegalovirus-associated TCR beta chains recognize cytomegalovirus antigens. Cytomegalovirus status was reported to be diagnosed by the classifier with high specificity and sensitivity in both the original and validation cohorts. A further reported finding was that TCR beta sequences accurately predicted the HLA-A and HLA-B alleles for most subjects in the first cohort. Because counts were too low, under 20 rarely observed V segments, including chromosome 9 orphons, were left out of the earlier analysis of a few hundred of the donors. Specific HLA alleles were associated with 15,000 to 20,000 TCR beta sequences at a false discovery rate of 0.05 in a later analysis. In an earlier analysis of under 600 of the donors, most TCR beta V segments were observed in productive rearrangements about 87% or about 30% of the time, broadly matching IMGT annotations. In a later analysis, several top co-occurrence clusters were reported to appear linked to parvovirus B19, influenza, CMV and Epstein-Barr virus. Some IMGT-functional V segments, including TRBV6-2 and TRBV6-3, could not be distinguished by the 87-base-pair reads and were therefore excluded. Most CMV-associated TCR beta chains appeared to be HLA-restricted in a later analysis, and the HLA associations seemed to be driven largely by CMV exposure. Correlated functional status among segregating V segments might reflect linkage disequilibrium, but an unknown experimental factor could not be ruled out. In this cohort, only TCR beta chains were sequenced, and detectable features were limited by the absence of alpha or paired-chain data. In a later analysis, TCR association rates were found to vary across HLA loci, with the most associated TCRs seen for DRB1 alleles and the fewest for HLA-C alleles. The study listed approximately 150 TCR beta chains as associated with cytomegalovirus. A later genetic analysis reported fewer N-insertions in productive TCRs among donors in an Asian-associated ancestry cluster than the roughly 700-donor mean. Most TCR sequences were observed very rarely across donors, whereas some public TCRs were present in many individuals. In a later analysis, HLA-associated TCR beta chains were found to be more clonally expanded and to have lower generation probabilities than equally common non-associated chains. The authors suggested that the approach could potentially be generalized to other disease states and immunological phenotypes. A cluster of highly shared sequence variants was judged likely to be a technical artifact of the sequencing pipeline.

This clonotype was sampled from a man between 35 and 55 years old in good health and CMV-seronegative. Specimen: PBMCs. Recombination linked TRBV4-1 to TRBJ2-2; 7 nucleotides in the junction match TRBD1. The nucleotide sequence is given as TGCGCCAGCAGCCCCACAGGGGCCGGGGAGCTGTTTTTT. This yields the protein CASSPTGAGELFF.